This TCR beta chain was sequenced in a study of blood T cell repertoires in COVID-19. In the study overall: There were acute and convalescent COVID-19 samples, and they came from the United States, Italy and Spain. Sample material is recorded as cDNA or gDNA derived from T cells, B-cell-depleted T cells, or PBMCs.

Study processing details: Researchers report that nucleated cell counts were estimated from reference gene primer amplification. Produced via immunoSEQ multiplex PCR; TCRdb's table is partial and in-frame only. V, J and clone size were drawn from that table, and D and trimming were deduced from the DNA. The sample records tens of thousands of clones, about nine tenths being singletons. CDR1 is MRHNA, CDR2 SNTAGT, per germline. The CDR3 totals 14 residues. Trimming cost V 9 bases and J 4 bases; bases outside gene matches: 8. Seattle researchers signed up patients amid active infection and tracked them longitudinally.

The TCR sequence derives from a middle-aged man with COVID-19, enrolled during active disease. The sample consisted of peripheral blood. This chain uses TRBV6-4 with TRBJ1-5; 8 bases map to TRBD1. As DNA, the CDR3 is TGTGCCAGTCCGGACAGGGACAGGAATCAGCCCCAGCATTTT. Protein: CASPDRDRNQPQHF.